This TCR beta chain was found in a study of cytomegalovirus exposure and HLA in healthy donors. Study-wide results and limits: An observed cluster of highly shared sequence variants was recorded as a likely sequencing artifact. HLA alleles were associated with 16,951 TCR beta sequences in a later analysis at 0.05 false discovery rate.

At sampling all donors were nominally healthy, likely with unrecorded immune exposures. To note about this clone: Its antigen is as yet unknown.

Primers for the PCR totalled 60 Vbeta and 13 Jbeta. Repertoires were generated with immunoSEQ multiplex PCR, while TCRdb's copy carries only in-frame clones and drops some. The sample has under 150,000 clones; around 83% are singletons. Germline trimming cut 6 bases from V and 2 bases from J; bases unmatched to any gene: 3. CDR1 is SEHNR and CDR2 is FQNEAQ in the germline V gene (reference sequence). The CDR3 covers 13 residues. This chain connects TRBV7-9 to TRBJ2-5, with 7 bases fitting TRBD1. The specimen was PBMCs. The receptor's source is a man between 35 and 55 years old in good health and CMV-seropositive. The CDR3 bases are TGTGCCAGCAGGACAGGGACGCAAGAGACCCAGTACTTC. Translating gives CASRTGTQETQYF. Using reference TRBV7-9 and TRBJ2-5 for the parts outside the CDR3, the full variable domain is DTGVSQNPRHKITKRGQNVTFRCDPISEHNRLYWYRQTLGQGPEFLTYFQNEAQLEKSRLLSDRFSAERPKGSFSTLEIQRTEQGDSAMYLCASRTGTQETQYFGPGTRLLVL.